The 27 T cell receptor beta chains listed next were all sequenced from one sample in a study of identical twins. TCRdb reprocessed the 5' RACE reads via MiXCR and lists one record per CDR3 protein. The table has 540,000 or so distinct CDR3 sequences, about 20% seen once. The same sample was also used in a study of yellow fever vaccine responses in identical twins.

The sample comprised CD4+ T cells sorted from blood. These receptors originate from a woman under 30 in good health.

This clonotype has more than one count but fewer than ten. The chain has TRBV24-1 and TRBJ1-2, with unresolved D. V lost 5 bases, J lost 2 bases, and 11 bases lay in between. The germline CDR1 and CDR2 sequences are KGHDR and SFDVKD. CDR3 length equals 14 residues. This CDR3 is CATSGAVVNYGYTF. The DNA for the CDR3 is TGTGCCACCAGTGGCGCGGTAGTGAACTATGGCTACACCTTC.

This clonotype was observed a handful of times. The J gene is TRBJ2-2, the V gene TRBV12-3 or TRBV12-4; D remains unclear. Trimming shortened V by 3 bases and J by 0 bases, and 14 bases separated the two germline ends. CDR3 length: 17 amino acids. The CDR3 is CASSFGLGKANTGELFF. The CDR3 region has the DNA TGTGCCAGCAGTTTCGGGCTTGGCAAAGCGAACACCGGGGAGCTGTTTTTT.

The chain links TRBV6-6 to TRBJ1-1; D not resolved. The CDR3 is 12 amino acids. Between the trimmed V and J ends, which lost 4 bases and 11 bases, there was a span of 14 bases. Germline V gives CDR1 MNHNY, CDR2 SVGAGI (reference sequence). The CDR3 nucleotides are TGTGCCAGCAGTTTGAAGGGAATGGGTGCTTTCTTT. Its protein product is CASSLKGMGAFF.

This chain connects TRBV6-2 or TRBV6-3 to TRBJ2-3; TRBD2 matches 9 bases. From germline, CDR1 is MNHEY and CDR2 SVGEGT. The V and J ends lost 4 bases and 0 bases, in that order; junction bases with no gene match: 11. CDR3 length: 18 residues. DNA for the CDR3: TGTGCCAGCAGTTGGAATATTGAGCGGGAGGCGAGCACAGATACGCAGTATTTT. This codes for CASSWNIEREASTDTQYF.

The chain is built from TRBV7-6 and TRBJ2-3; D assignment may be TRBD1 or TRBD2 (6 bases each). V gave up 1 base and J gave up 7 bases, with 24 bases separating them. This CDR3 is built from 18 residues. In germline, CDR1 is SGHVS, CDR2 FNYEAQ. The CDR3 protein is CASSLDLSGRGPINTQYF. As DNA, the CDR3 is TGTGCCAGCAGCTTAGACCTTTCGGGCCGGGGGCCTATCAATACGCAGTATTTT.

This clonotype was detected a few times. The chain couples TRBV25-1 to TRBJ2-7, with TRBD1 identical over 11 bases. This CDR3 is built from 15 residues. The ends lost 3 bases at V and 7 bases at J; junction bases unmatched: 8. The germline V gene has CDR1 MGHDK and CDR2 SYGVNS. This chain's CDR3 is CASSEIRTGGREQYF. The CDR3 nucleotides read TGTGCCAGCAGTGAGATACGGACAGGGGGCAGGGAGCAGTACTTC.

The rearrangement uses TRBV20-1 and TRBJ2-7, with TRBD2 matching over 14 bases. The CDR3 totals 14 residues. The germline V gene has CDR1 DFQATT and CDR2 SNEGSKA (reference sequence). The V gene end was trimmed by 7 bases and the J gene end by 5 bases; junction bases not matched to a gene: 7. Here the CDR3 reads CSVLTSGGADEQYV. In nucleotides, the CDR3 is TGCAGTGTTCTGACTAGCGGGGGGGCCGACGAGCAGTACGTC.

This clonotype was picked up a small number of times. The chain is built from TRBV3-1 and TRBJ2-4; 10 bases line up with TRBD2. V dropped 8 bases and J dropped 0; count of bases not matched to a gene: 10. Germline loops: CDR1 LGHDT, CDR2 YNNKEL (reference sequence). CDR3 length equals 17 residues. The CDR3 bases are TGTGCCAGCGCCACCCTAGCGGGGGCCCTAGCCAAAAACATTCAGTACTTC. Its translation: CASATLAGALAKNIQYF.

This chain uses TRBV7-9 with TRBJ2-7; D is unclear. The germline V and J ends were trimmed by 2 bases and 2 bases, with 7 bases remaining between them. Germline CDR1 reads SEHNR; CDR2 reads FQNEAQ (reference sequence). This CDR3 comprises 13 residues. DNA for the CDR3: TGTGCCAGCAGCTTAAACCAGCCCTACGAGCAGTACTTC. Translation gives CASSLNQPYEQYF. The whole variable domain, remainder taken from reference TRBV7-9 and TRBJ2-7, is DTGVSQNPRHKITKRGQNVTFRCDPISEHNRLYWYRQTLGQGPEFLTYFQNEAQLEKSRLLSDRFSAERPKGSFSTLEIQRTEQGDSAMYLCASSLNQPYEQYFGPGTRLTVT.

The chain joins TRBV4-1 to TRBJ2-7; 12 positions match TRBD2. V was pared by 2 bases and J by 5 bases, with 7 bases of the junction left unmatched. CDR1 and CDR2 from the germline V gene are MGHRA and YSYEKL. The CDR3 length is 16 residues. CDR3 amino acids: CASSQPTSGSSHEQYF. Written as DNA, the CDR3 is TGCGCCAGCAGCCAACCGACTAGCGGGAGTTCCCACGAGCAGTACTTC.

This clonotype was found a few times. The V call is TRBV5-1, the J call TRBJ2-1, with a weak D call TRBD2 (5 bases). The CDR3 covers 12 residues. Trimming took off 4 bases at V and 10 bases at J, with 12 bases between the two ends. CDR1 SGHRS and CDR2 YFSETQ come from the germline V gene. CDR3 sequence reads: CASSRGLEEQFF. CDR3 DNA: TGCGCCAGCAGCCGCGGGCTAGAGGAGCAGTTCTTC.

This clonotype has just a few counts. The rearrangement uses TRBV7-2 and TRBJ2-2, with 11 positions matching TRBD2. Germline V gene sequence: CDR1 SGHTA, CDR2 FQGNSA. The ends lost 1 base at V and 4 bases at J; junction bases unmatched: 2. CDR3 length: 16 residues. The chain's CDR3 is CASSLEGLAGTGELFF. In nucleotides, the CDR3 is TGTGCCAGCAGCTTAGAAGGACTAGCGGGCACCGGGGAGCTGTTTTTT.

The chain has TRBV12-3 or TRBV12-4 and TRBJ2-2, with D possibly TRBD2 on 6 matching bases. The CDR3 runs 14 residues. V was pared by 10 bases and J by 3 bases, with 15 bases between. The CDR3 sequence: CATRPGSHTGELFF. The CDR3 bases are TGTGCCACTAGGCCCGGGAGTCACACCGGGGAGCTGTTTTTT.

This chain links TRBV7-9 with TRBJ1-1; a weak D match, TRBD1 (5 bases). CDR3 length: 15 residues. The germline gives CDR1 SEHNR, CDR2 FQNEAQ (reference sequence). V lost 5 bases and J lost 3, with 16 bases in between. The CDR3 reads CASSPRTLGDTEAFF. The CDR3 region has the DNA TGTGCCAGCAGCCCGAGAACTCTGGGGGACACTGAAGCTTTCTTT.

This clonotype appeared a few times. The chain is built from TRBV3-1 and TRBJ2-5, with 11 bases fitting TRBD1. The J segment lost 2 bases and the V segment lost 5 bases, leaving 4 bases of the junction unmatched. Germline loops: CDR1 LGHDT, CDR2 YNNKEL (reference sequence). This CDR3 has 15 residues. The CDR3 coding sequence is TGTGCCAGCAGCGCCCGGGACAGGGGGCAAGAGACCCAGTACTTC. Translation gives CASSARDRGQETQYF.

The DNA of the CDR3 is TGTGCCAGCAGCCGAGGAGGGCCCACAGATACGCAGTATTTT. This translates into CASSRGGPTDTQYF. This chain links TRBV5-6 with TRBJ2-3; D might be TRBD2 (6 bases). The V gene lost 4 bases and the J gene lost 2 bases, with 11 bases spanning the gap. The CDR3 has 14 residues. CDR1 is SGHDT, CDR2 YYEEEE, per germline.

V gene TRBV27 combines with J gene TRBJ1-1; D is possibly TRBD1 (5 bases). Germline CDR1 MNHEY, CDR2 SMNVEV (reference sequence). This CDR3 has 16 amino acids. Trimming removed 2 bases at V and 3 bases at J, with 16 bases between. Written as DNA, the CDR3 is TGTGCCAGCAGTTTAGTCCCGGGGACGGGGGACACTGAAGCTTTCTTT. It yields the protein CASSLVPGTGDTEAFF.

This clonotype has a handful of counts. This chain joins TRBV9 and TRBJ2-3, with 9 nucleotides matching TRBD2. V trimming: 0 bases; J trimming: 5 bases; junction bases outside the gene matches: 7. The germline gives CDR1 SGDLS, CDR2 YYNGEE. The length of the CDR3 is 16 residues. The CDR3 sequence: CASSVGTSGSLDTQYF. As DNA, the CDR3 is TGTGCCAGCAGCGTAGGCACTAGCGGGTCCCTAGATACGCAGTATTTT.

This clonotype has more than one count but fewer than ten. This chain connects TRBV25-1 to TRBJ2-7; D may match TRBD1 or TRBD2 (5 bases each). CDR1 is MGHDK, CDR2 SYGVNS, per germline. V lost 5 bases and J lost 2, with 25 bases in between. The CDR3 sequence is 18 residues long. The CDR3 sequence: CASSSCQSEGKETYEQYF. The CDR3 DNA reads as TGTGCCAGCAGTAGTTGTCAGTCCGAGGGGAAGGAGACCTACGAGCAGTACTTC.

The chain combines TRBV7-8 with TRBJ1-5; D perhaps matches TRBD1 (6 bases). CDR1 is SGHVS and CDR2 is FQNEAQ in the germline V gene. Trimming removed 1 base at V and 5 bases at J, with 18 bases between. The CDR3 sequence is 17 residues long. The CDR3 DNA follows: TGTGCCAGCAGCTTAGGATGGACAGAGCAGAGGGATCAGCCCCAGCATTTT. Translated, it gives CASSLGWTEQRDQPQHF.

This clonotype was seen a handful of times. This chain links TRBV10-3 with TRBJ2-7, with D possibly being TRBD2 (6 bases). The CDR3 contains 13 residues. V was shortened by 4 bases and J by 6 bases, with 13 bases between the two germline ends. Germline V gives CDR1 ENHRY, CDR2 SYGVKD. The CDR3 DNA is TGTGCCATCAGTGCGGCGGGAAACTCCGAGCAGTACTTC. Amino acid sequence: CAISAAGNSEQYF.

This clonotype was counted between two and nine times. CDR3 DNA sequence: TGTGCCAGCAGTGAATGGGTGGCTGTCAATGAGCAGTTCTTC. Translation gives CASSEWVAVNEQFF. The V and J genes are TRBV2 and TRBJ2-1, with unresolved D. This CDR3 has 14 amino acids. Germline V gives CDR1 SNHLY, CDR2 FYNNEI. With 2 bases removed from V and 6 bases from J, the gap between germline ends came to 11 bases.

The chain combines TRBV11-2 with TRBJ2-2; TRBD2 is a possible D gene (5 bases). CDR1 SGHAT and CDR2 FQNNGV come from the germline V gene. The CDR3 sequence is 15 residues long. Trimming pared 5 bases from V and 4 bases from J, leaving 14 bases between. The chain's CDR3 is CASSPDGRGTGELFF. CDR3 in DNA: TGTGCCAGCAGCCCTGACGGACGGGGCACCGGGGAGCTGTTTTTT.

CDR3 bases: TGTGCCAGCAGCTTATGGGACCGTGATGTCAATGAGCAGTTCTTC. Its translation: CASSLWDRDVNEQFF. The rearrangement joins TRBV7-9 to TRBJ2-1; TRBD1 or TRBD2 may be the D gene (5 bases each). This CDR3 is built from 15 residues. CDR1 SEHNR and CDR2 FQNEAQ come from the germline V gene (reference sequence). V lost 2 bases and J 6 bases, leaving 14 bases between the germline ends.

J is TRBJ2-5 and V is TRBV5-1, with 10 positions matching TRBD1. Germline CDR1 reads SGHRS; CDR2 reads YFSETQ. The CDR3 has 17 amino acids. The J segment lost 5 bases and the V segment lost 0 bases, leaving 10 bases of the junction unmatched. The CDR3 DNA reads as TGCGCCAGCAGCTTGGCCTTCCGGGACAGGGGAGAGGAGACCCAGTACTTC. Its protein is CASSLAFRDRGEETQYF.

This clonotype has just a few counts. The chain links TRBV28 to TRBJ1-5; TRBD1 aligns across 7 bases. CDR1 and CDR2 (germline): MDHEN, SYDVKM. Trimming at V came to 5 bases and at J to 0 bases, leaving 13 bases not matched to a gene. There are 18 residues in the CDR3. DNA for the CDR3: TGTGCCAGCAGTCGCCCGACAGGGTCCGGGGTTAGCAATCAGCCCCAGCATTTT. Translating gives CASSRPTGSGVSNQPQHF. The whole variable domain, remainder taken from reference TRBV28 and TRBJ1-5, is DVKVTQSSRYLVKRTGEKVFLECVQDMDHENMFWYRQDPGLGLRLIYFSYDVKMKEKGDIPEGYSVSREKKERFSLILESASTNQTSMYLCASSRPTGSGVSNQPQHFGDGTRLSIL.

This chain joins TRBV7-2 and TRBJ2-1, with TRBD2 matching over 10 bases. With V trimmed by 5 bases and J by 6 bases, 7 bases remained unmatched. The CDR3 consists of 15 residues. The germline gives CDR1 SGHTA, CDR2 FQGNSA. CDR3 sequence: CASSLSGGMINEQFF. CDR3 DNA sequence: TGTGCCAGCAGCCTTAGCGGGGGGATGATCAATGAGCAGTTCTTC.